The rows below give T cell receptor beta chains drawn from one sample of a study of cytomegalovirus exposure and HLA in healthy donors. Here immunoSEQ multiplex PCR was the method, and the copy in TCRdb shows in-frame clones only, minus some. This sample yields some 150,000 clones, of which roughly 79% are seen a single time; over 0.6% belongs to the top ten. Sample: PBMCs. Receptors were obtained from a male donor in good health and CMV-seronegative. Both conserved end residues are part of each CDR3. A D gene is named only where the DNA matches it firmly. Clone size is not always given. Where it is, it says once, few, many or a class for expanded clones.

TRBD1	NA	TRBV2	TRBJ2-5	TGTGCCAGCAGTCGATCTCGGACAGGGGGTGAAGAGACCCAGTACTTC	CASSRSRTGGEETQYF
NA	NA	TRBV30	TRBJ1-1	TGTGCCTGGAGTGTGCGAGGGCGGGACACTGAAGCTTTCTTT	CAWSVRGRDTEAFF
NA	NA	TRBV7-9	TRBJ2-1	TGTGCCAGCAGCTTAGAGGACTACAACAAAGAGCAGTTCTTC	CASSLEDYNKEQFF
TRBD1	once	TRBV27	TRBJ2-7	TGTGCCAGCAGTTTACCCGGACAGGGGGTCTACGAGCAGTACTTC	CASSLPGQGVYEQYF
NA	NA	TRBV6-6	TRBJ1-2	TGTGCCAGCAGTTACGAGGACTATGGCTACACCTTC	CASSYEDYGYTF
TRBD1	NA	TRBV7-2	TRBJ1-2	TGTGCCAGCAGCCCCACGGGACAGGGATTTCTTTATGGCTACACCTTC	CASSPTGQGFLYGYTF
NA	NA	TRBV7-9	TRBJ2-2	TGTGCCAGCAGCACCCGGTCCCACCCCGGGGAGCTGTTTTTT	CASSTRSHPGELFF
NA	NA	TRBV30	TRBJ1-3	TGTGCCTGGAGTGTGGGGGCCCTCCACTCTGGAAACACCATATATTTT	CAWSVGALHSGNTIYF
TRBD2	NA	TRBV6-4	TRBJ2-7	TGTGCCAGCAGCTGTCGAGCGGGAGAGTACGAGCAGTACTTC	CASSCRAGEYEQYF
TRBD2	NA	TRBV30	TRBJ2-1	TGTGCCTGGAAACCGGGACTAGCGGGGGGACTGGGTTTCTTC	CAWKPGLAGGLGFF
NA	once	TRBV7-9	TRBJ2-3	TGTGCCAGCAGCTTAGGGCCCCAGGGGCGGAGCACAGATACGCAGTATTTT	CASSLGPQGRSTDTQYF
NA	NA	TRBV5-4	TRBJ2-3	TGTGCCAGCAGCTTGCGGGGTCCTAGCACAGATACGCAGTATTTT	CASSLRGPSTDTQYF
TRBD2	NA	TRBV6-4	TRBJ2-2	TGTGCCAGCAGACTAGCGGGAGACACCGGGGAGCTGTTTTTT	CASRLAGDTGELFF
NA	NA	TRBV7-9	TRBJ2-7	TGTGCCAGCACCTATTCGGGGTACGAGCAGTACTTC	CASTYSGYEQYF
TRBD2	NA	TRBV7-6	TRBJ2-5	TGTGCCAGCAGCTTAGTGGCCGGGGGGGAGACCCAGTACTTC	CASSLVAGGETQYF
NA	NA	TRBV5-5	TRBJ2-7	TGTGCCAGCAGCTTGGGGGCTTACTACGAGCAGTACTTC	CASSLGAYYEQYF
NA	NA	TRBV9	TRBJ2-7	TGTGCCAGCAGCACCCCAAAGGGAGAAGCGGATATCTACGAGCAGTACTTC	CASSTPKGEADIYEQYF
TRBD2	NA	TRBV5-4	TRBJ2-1	TGTGCCAGCAGCTTCCGACTAGCGGGAGTGGATGAGCAGTTCTTC	CASSFRLAGVDEQFF
NA	NA	TRBV11-1	TRBJ2-2	TGTGCCAGCAGCTTAGCGGGGGGGCCTAACACCGGGGAGCTGTTTTTT	CASSLAGGPNTGELFF
TRBD1	NA	TRBV7-2	TRBJ1-4	TGTGCCAGCAGCTTAGGAGACAGGGCGAGTAATGAAAAACTGTTTTTT	CASSLGDRASNEKLFF
NA	NA	TRBV6-5	TRBJ2-5	TGTGCCAGCAGTACCCGGGAGACCCAGTACTTC	CASSTRETQYF
NA	NA	TRBV6-1	TRBJ1-1	TGTGCCAGCAGTGACACCTCGACAGGTAGGAATGAAGCTTTCTTT	CASSDTSTGRNEAFF
NA	NA	TRBV19	TRBJ1-1	TGTGCCAGTACCTCGGGGGGCGTGGGCACTGAAGCTTTCTTT	CASTSGGVGTEAFF
TRBD1	few	TRBV18	TRBJ1-2	TGTGCCAGCTCACTAGTCCGGGACAGGGTTGGCTACACCTTC	CASSLVRDRVGYTF
NA	NA	TRBV7-9	TRBJ1-2	TGTGCCAGCAGCTTGTGGTCAGGTGCAAACTATGGCTACACCTTC	CASSLWSGANYGYTF
TRBD2	NA	TRBV13	TRBJ2-7	TGTGCCAGCAGCCGTGGGACTAGCTCCTACGAGCAGTACTTC	CASSRGTSSYEQYF
TRBD1	NA	TRBV7-9	TRBJ2-1	TGTGCCAGCAGCCCTCCAGGGGGTTCCTACAATGAGCAGTTCTTC	CASSPPGGSYNEQFF
TRBD1	few	TRBV18	TRBJ1-1	TGTGCCAGCTCACCCCCAGGGACAGGGAACACTGAAGCTTTCTTT	CASSPPGTGNTEAFF
TRBD1	NA	TRBV28	TRBJ1-1	TGTGCCAGCACCACAGGGGGCACCACTGAAGCCTTCTTT	CASTTGGTTEAFF
TRBD1	NA	TRBV4-3	TRBJ1-2	TGCGCCAGCAGCCAGCCAACGGGACAGGGATACGGCTACACCTTC	CASSQPTGQGYGYTF
TRBD1	NA	TRBV9	TRBJ1-1	TGTGCCAGCAGCGTAGACGACAGGGCGAACACTGAAGCTTTCTTT	CASSVDDRANTEAFF
NA	NA	TRBV5-1	TRBJ1-2	TGCGCCAGCAGCTTGGGTAGAGTCTATGGCTACACCTTC	CASSLGRVYGYTF
NA	NA	TRBV10-3	TRBJ1-1	TGTGCCATCTTAGACAGACCGAACACTGAAGCTTTCTTT	CAILDRPNTEAFF
TRBD1	NA	TRBV27	TRBJ1-4	TGTGCCAGCAGGCCGACAGGGTTTAATGAAAAACTGTTTTTT	CASRPTGFNEKLFF
TRBD1	NA	TRBV27	TRBJ1-1	TGTGCCAGCAGTTCCCGACAGGGGGCCTCGACTGAAGCTTTCTTT	CASSSRQGASTEAFF
TRBD2	NA	TRBV13	TRBJ2-7	TGTGCCAGCAGCTTAGGGGGGCTAGCGGGAATTTACGAGCAGTACTTC	CASSLGGLAGIYEQYF
TRBD1	NA	TRBV28	TRBJ1-1	TGTGCCAGCAGTTTCGACGGACAGGGGGAATTGGGCACTGAAGCTTTCTTT	CASSFDGQGELGTEAFF
NA	NA	TRBV5-1	TRBJ1-5	TGCGCCAGCAGCCCATCGGGGAGCAATCAGCCCCAGCATTTT	CASSPSGSNQPQHF
TRBD2	NA	TRBV5-4	TRBJ2-1	TGTGCCAGCAGCCTGCCGGGGAGCGGGAGGACTGGTGAGCAGTTCTTC	CASSLPGSGRTGEQFF
NA	NA	TRBV27	TRBJ2-7	TGTGCCAGCAGCCCCTCGACCGGGACAAACTCCTACGAGCAGTACTTC	CASSPSTGTNSYEQYF
NA	NA	TRBV11-2	TRBJ2-7	TGTGCCAGCAGCTCCCCGGGACTTTCCCTATACGAGCAGTACTTC	CASSSPGLSLYEQYF
TRBD1	few	TRBV2	TRBJ2-7	TGTGCCAGCAATGGACAGGGGAAGGGCCTCGAGCAGTACTTC	CASNGQGKGLEQYF
TRBD1	NA	TRBV19	TRBJ1-4	TGTGCTAGTACCAGGGGGGCAACTAATGAAAAACTGTTTTTT	CASTRGATNEKLFF
TRBD1	NA	TRBV7-2	TRBJ1-5	TGTGCCAGCAGCAGACAGGGTAGCAATCAGCCCCAGCATTTT	CASSRQGSNQPQHF
NA	NA	TRBV10-3	TRBJ1-2	TGTGCCATCAGTGAAGACGGGGTCTATGGCTACACCTTC	CAISEDGVYGYTF
TRBD1	NA	TRBV4-3	TRBJ2-3	TGCGCCAGCTCCCCGGGGAATTACAGGGGCCCCGAAACCCGCACAGATACGCAGTATTTT	CASSPGNYRGPETRTDTQYF
NA	NA	TRBV21-1	TRBJ2-7	TGTGCCAGCAGCAAAATTGGTACTCCCCTGGAGCAGTACTTC	CASSKIGTPLEQYF
TRBD1	NA	TRBV11-1	TRBJ2-7	TGTGCCAGCAGCTTAAGGACCAGGACAGGGCAAGTTGAAGACTACGAGCAGTACTTC	CASSLRTRTGQVEDYEQYF
TRBD1	NA	TRBV18	TRBJ2-7	TGTGCCAGCTCACCTTCCCCCGGGACAGGGTTCTACGAGCAGTACTTC	CASSPSPGTGFYEQYF
NA	NA	TRBV15	TRBJ2-7	TGTGCCACCAGCACGGCAGGCCCCTACGAGCAGTACTTC	CATSTAGPYEQYF
TRBD1	once	TRBV7-9	TRBJ2-7	TGTGCCAGCAGCTTCACCAGGACAGGGGGTCCCTACGAGCAGTACTTC	CASSFTRTGGPYEQYF
NA	NA	TRBV27	TRBJ2-7	TGTGCCAGCAGGAGATTACCGGGTGGACTGACCTACGAGCAGTACTTC	CASRRLPGGLTYEQYF
TRBD1	NA	TRBV19	TRBJ2-1	TGTGCCAGCATTGGACAGGGATCCTACAATGAGCAGTTCTTC	CASIGQGSYNEQFF
NA	NA	TRBV11-3	TRBJ2-3	TGTGCCAGCAGCTTGGGGGGGGCTCGGTCAGATACGCAGTATTTT	CASSLGGARSDTQYF
TRBD1	NA	TRBV4-1	TRBJ2-2	TGCGCCAGCAGCCAGGGACAGGGAGGGGAGCTGTTTTTT	CASSQGQGGELFF
TRBD1	NA	TRBV7-9	TRBJ1-4	TGTGCCAGCAGCTCGGGACAGGGGAATGAAAAACTGTTTTTT	CASSSGQGNEKLFF
NA	NA	TRBV19	TRBJ2-3	TGTGCCAGTAGTATACCTGGACTGGGAAGCACAGATACGCAGTATTTT	CASSIPGLGSTDTQYF
TRBD1	NA	TRBV2	TRBJ2-1	TGTGCCAGCAGGACCGGGACAGGGCCTTACAATGAGCAGTTCTTC	CASRTGTGPYNEQFF
TRBD2	once	TRBV19	TRBJ2-4	TGTGCCAGTAGTACCCTAGCGGGAGAGGGGAACATTCAGTACTTC	CASSTLAGEGNIQYF
NA	few	TRBV6-6	TRBJ1-6	TGTGCCGTAGGGGGTAATTCACCCCTCCACTTT	CAVGGNSPLHF